One and the same sample provided the 10 T cell receptor beta chains below, sequenced in a study of T cell changes during pregnancy in multiple sclerosis (dated by TCRdb to about 2019). The library was made by the immunoSEQ multiplex PCR assay. Here the immuneACCESS table is served through TCRdb, limited to in-frame sequences with V and J called. Missing clones are a known gap in these copies; in checked studies unresolved V genes cover under half, and the rest lacks a known reason. This sample gives under 30,000 clones in total; around 89% of them show up just once. The ten largest clones represent around 6.8% of the sample. The sample here was CD8+ T cells from peripheral blood mononuclear cells, taken after pregnancy. The receptors were gathered from a female donor with multiple sclerosis, enrolled in a pregnancy study.

The rearrangement uses TRBV13 and TRBJ1-3; D unclear. CDR3 length: 19 amino acids. Germline V gives CDR1 PRHDT, CDR2 FYEKMQ (reference sequence). V lost 5 bases, J lost 0 bases, and 23 bases lay in between. The CDR3 here is CASSNPEIQALSSGNTIYF. CDR3 sequence (DNA): TGTGCCAGCAGCAACCCAGAGATCCAGGCGCTCAGCTCTGGAAACACCATATATTTT. Together with reference TRBV13 and TRBJ1-3, the CDR3 gives the full variable domain: AAGVIQSPRHLIKEKRETATLKCYPIPRHDTVYWYQQGPGQDPQFLISFYEKMQSDKGSIPDRFSAQQFSDYHSELNMSSLELGDSALYFCASSNPEIQALSSGNTIYFGEGSWLTVV.

This chain connects TRBV7-9 to TRBJ2-5; TRBD1 agrees at 7 bases. CDR1 and CDR2 (germline): SEHNR, FQNEAQ (reference sequence). This CDR3 comprises 16 residues. Trimming at V came to 4 bases and at J to 1 base, leaving 9 bases not matched to a gene. CDR3 protein: CASSSNRGGGQETQYF. The CDR3 region has the DNA TGTGCCAGCAGCTCAAACAGGGGTGGGGGCCAAGAGACCCAGTACTTC.

CDR3: CASSDFGRSYNEQFF. The DNA for the CDR3 is TGTGCCAGCTCCGACTTTGGTAGATCCTACAATGAGCAGTTCTTC. This chain uses TRBV7-9 with TRBJ2-1, with unresolved D. This CDR3 comprises 15 residues. In germline, CDR1 is SEHNR, CDR2 FQNEAQ (reference sequence). V lost 8 bases to trimming and J lost 1 base, with 15 bases between them. The full variable domain, with the rest looked up from reference TRBV7-9 and TRBJ2-1, is DTGVSQNPRHKITKRGQNVTFRCDPISEHNRLYWYRQTLGQGPEFLTYFQNEAQLEKSRLLSDRFSAERPKGSFSTLEIQRTEQGDSAMYLCASSDFGRSYNEQFFGPGTRLTVL.

The chain couples TRBV28 to TRBJ1-4; D perhaps matches TRBD1 (5 bases). Trimming left V 3 bases short and J 7 bases short, with 12 bases between. Germline V CDR1 and CDR2: MDHEN, SYDVKM. This CDR3 has 14 residues. The CDR3 loop reads CASSFEGEIEKLFF. The CDR3 DNA reads TGTGCCAGCAGTTTTGAAGGGGAAATTGAAAAACTGTTTTTT.

The chain links TRBV19 to TRBJ2-1, with 12 bases lining up with TRBD2. The CDR3 extends over 17 amino acids. The V gene's germline CDR1 is LNHDA and CDR2 SQIVND (reference sequence). Trimming took 3 bases from V and 7 from J; bases not matched to a gene: 10. The CDR3 loop is CASSIPGLAGIWNEQFF. The CDR3 DNA is TGTGCCAGTAGTATCCCCGGACTAGCGGGAATCTGGAATGAGCAGTTCTTC.

CDR3 in DNA: TGTGCCAGCAGCGGCAGGGAGAACACCGGGGAGCTGTTTTTT. Protein product: CASSGRENTGELFF. The chain employs TRBV27 and TRBJ2-2; weak D call: TRBD1 (5 bases). Trimming removed 6 bases at V and 1 base at J, with 9 bases between. This CDR3 is 14 amino acids long. Germline CDR1 MNHEY, CDR2 SMNVEV (reference sequence).

The genes are TRBV11-3 and TRBJ2-1; TRBD2 matches at 13 bases. The CDR3 is 12 amino acids. Losses at the gene ends were 3 bases for V and 13 bases for J; bases not matched to a gene: 0. Looked up from germline, CDR1 is SGHNT and CDR2 is YENEEA. The CDR3 loop is CASSLGLAGQFF. CDR3 DNA sequence: TGTGCCAGCAGCTTGGGACTAGCGGGACAGTTCTTC. The entire variable domain, with the rest obtained from reference TRBV11-3 and TRBJ2-1, is as follows: EAGVVQSPRYKIIEKKQPVAFWCNPISGHNTLYWYLQNLGQGPELLIRYENEEAVDDSQLPKDRFSAERLKGVDSTLKIQPAELGDSAVYLCASSLGLAGQFFGPGTRLTVL.

The chain joins TRBV6-5 to TRBJ1-2; 11 nucleotides align to TRBD1. CDR3 length equals 14 residues. J gave up 7 bases and V 6 bases, and 7 bases lay outside the gene matches. Germline CDR1 and CDR2: MNHEY and SVGAGI. The CDR3 here is CASSPPGQGGGYTF. In nucleotides, the CDR3 is TGTGCCAGCAGCCCCCCGGGACAGGGGGGTGGCTACACCTTC.

This clone was counted between two and nine times. The genes are TRBV28 and TRBJ2-7, with TRBD2 matching over 9 bases. V lost 3 bases to trimming and J lost 7 bases; unmatched junction nucleotides: 7. Germline CDR1 MDHEN, CDR2 SYDVKM. The CDR3 has 14 amino acids. In DNA, the CDR3 is TGTGCCAGCAGTTTTTTAGCGGGAGCTCGTGAGCAGTACTTC. It is translated as CASSFLAGAREQYF.

J is TRBJ1-1 and V is TRBV13; TRBD1 matches 7 bases. The germline gives CDR1 PRHDT, CDR2 FYEKMQ (reference sequence). J lost 0 bases, V lost 3 bases, and 4 bases had no gene match. The CDR3 length is 15 residues. The CDR3 nucleotides read TGTGCCAGCAGCTTGGGAACAGGGGTGAACACTGAAGCTTTCTTT. This codes for CASSLGTGVNTEAFF.